This T cell receptor beta chain was identified during a study of radiation and T cells in renal cell carcinoma. Time point meaning: blood 2 weeks post-SBRT. Treatment reported: 15 Gy SBRT to primary tumor, nephrectomy 4 weeks later. Blood was sampled at baseline, 2 weeks and 4 weeks after SBRT. In this sample, this clone turned up once. V dropped 3 bases and J dropped 2; count of bases not matched to a gene: 7. CDR1 MNHEY and CDR2 SMNVEV come from the germline V gene (reference sequence). The CDR3 runs to 16 residues. Data came from immunoSEQ multiplex PCR; TCRdb stores just in-frame clones and leaves some out. Of some 150,000 clones listed, 87% are singletons.

The receptor was derived from a woman in her fifties or sixties with renal cell carcinoma. The sample in question was blood, obtained from a patient whose treatment included radiotherapy and nephrectomy. This rearrangement joins TRBV27 to TRBJ2-7, with 10 nucleotides matching TRBD2. The CDR3 sequence is CASSFSGLAATYEQYF. CDR3 bases: TGTGCCAGCAGTTTTTCAGGACTAGCGGCAACCTACGAGCAGTACTTC.